The 28 T cell receptor beta chains below were found in one sample sequenced in a study of blood T cell repertoires in COVID-19. The repertoire was sequenced with immunoSEQ multiplex PCR; TCRdb's copy has only in-frame clones and lacks some. This table holds over 75,000 clones, roughly four fifths found once. The sequencing input was peripheral blood. Receptors originate from a woman aged 80 or over with acute or convalescent COVID-19.

This clone was seen a few times. The CDR3 here is CASSNYRGPYQPQHF. In DNA, the CDR3 is TGTGCCAGCAGCAACTACAGGGGACCGTATCAGCCCCAGCATTTT. This chain connects TRBV6-5 to TRBJ1-5; TRBD1 aligns across 7 bases. The CDR3 loop spans 15 amino acids. V lost 6 bases to trimming and J lost 5 bases; unmatched junction nucleotides: 10. Germline V gives CDR1 MNHEY, CDR2 SVGAGI.

The genes are TRBV2 and TRBJ2-5; D uncertain. Deletions cut 5 bases from V and 2 bases from J, with 6 bases between. CDR1 is SNHLY and CDR2 is FYNNEI in the germline V gene. CDR3 length: 12 residues. CDR3 DNA: TGTGCCAGCAGTCCTTTGCAAGAGACCCAGTACTTC. Translated, it gives CASSPLQETQYF.

This clone has just a few counts. J is TRBJ2-2 and V is TRBV28, with D maybe TRBD1 (6 bases). Germline V lookup: CDR1 MDHEN, CDR2 SYDVKM. CDR3 length equals 15 residues. Trimming took off 4 bases at V and 6 bases at J, with 15 bases between the two ends. As DNA, the CDR3 is TGTGCCAGCAGTTCCTCAGGGGTTGTTGCCGGGGAGCTGTTTTTT. Its protein is CASSSSGVVAGELFF.

CDR3 sequence reads: CASSLSPGGGSGETQYF. CDR3 nucleotides: TGCGCCAGCAGCTTGAGCCCAGGCGGCGGGAGCGGGGAGACCCAGTACTTC. The rearrangement links TRBV5-1 to TRBJ2-5; 7 bases are a match to TRBD2. The CDR3 length is 17 residues. The V gene's germline CDR1 is SGHRS and CDR2 YFSETQ. J lost 5 bases, V lost 1 base, and 14 bases had no gene match.

The chain couples TRBV6-5 to TRBJ2-4, with a tentative D call TRBD1 (6 bases). V gave up 5 bases and J gave up 6 bases, with 11 bases separating them. The germline V gene has CDR1 MNHEY and CDR2 SVGAGI. The CDR3 contains 13 residues. The CDR3 is CASSTGTRNIQYF. Here the CDR3 DNA reads TGTGCCAGCAGTACCGGGACACGAAACATTCAGTACTTC.

DNA for the CDR3: TGTGCCAGCAGCCCGGGACAAAACTACGAGCAGTACTTC. Translating gives CASSPGQNYEQYF. The gene calls are TRBV7-9 and TRBJ2-7; possible D gene TRBD1, 6 bases. Trimming removed 5 bases from V and 3 bases from J, with 11 bases in between. The CDR3 totals 13 residues. The germline CDR1 and CDR2 sequences are SEHNR and FQNEAQ (reference sequence).

The chain joins TRBV7-3 to TRBJ2-3, with TRBD2 matching 10 bases. There are 15 residues in the CDR3. CDR1 is SGHTA, CDR2 FQGTGA, per germline. The V gene end was trimmed by 3 bases and the J gene end by 4 bases; junction bases not matched to a gene: 4. CDR3 sequence (DNA): TGTGCCAGCAGCTTTCTAGCGGGGGATCCAGATACGCAGTATTTT. Translated: CASSFLAGDPDTQYF. The whole variable domain, filled in from reference TRBV7-3 and TRBJ2-3, reads GAGVSQTPSNKVTEKGKYVELRCDPISGHTALYWYRQSLGQGPEFLIYFQGTGAADDSGLPNDRFFAVRPEGSVSTLKIQRTERGDSAVYLCASSFLAGDPDTQYFGPGTRLTVL.

V is TRBV19 and J is TRBJ1-3, with no clear D. Germline-derived CDR1 and CDR2 are LNHDA and SQIVND (reference sequence). The CDR3 is 16 amino acids. Trimming removed 7 bases at V and 4 bases at J, with 20 bases between. This chain's CDR3 is CASTILPIGKGNTIYF. The CDR3 DNA sequence: TGTGCCAGTACCATACTCCCTATCGGGAAAGGAAACACCATATATTTT.

This sequence joins TRBV3-1 (or the pseudogene TRBV3-2) and TRBJ1-1; 8 bases are a match to TRBD1. The CDR3 covers 14 residues. Germline values: CDR1 LGHDT, CDR2 YNNKEL (reference sequence). V gave up 0 bases and J gave up 5 bases; unmatched junction bases: 2. The CDR3 nucleotides read TGTGCCAGCAGCCAAGAAAACAGGGGGACTGAAGCTTTCTTT. Translated: CASSQENRGTEAFF.

The chain recombines TRBV28 with TRBJ1-5; tentatively, D is TRBD1 (5 bases). CDR3 length: 17 amino acids. The germline CDR1 and CDR2 sequences are MDHEN and SYDVKM. V was clipped by 2 bases and J by 3 bases, with 17 bases between them. The CDR3 loop reads CASSLRPQVGPNQPQHF. The CDR3 DNA reads as TGTGCCAGCAGTTTACGACCCCAGGTGGGGCCCAATCAGCCCCAGCATTTT.

This sequence joins TRBV5-6 and TRBJ2-1; 9 bases are a match to TRBD2. V gave up 4 bases and J gave up 7 bases; unmatched junction bases: 9. CDR1 is SGHDT and CDR2 is YYEEEE in the germline V gene. The CDR3 covers 15 residues. The CDR3 DNA reads as TGTGCCAGCAGCCTTGGAATAGCGGGGGCAAATGAGCAGTTCTTC. Translating gives CASSLGIAGANEQFF.

The rearrangement links TRBV5-1 to TRBJ2-7; 7 bases agree with TRBD1. The CDR3 loop spans 14 amino acids. Germline V gives CDR1 SGHRS, CDR2 YFSETQ. Germline trimming cut 3 bases from V and 3 bases from J; bases unmatched to any gene: 6. DNA of the CDR3: TGCGCCAGCAGCTCGAGGACAGGCGACTACGAGCAGTACTTC. Its translation is CASSSRTGDYEQYF.

As for this clone: This specimen includes other DNA sequences encoding the same CDR3. V and J are TRBV18 and TRBJ1-1; possibly TRBD1 for D (5 bases). V lost 3 bases and J 1 base, leaving 6 bases between the germline ends. Germline CDR1 KGHSH, CDR2 LQKENI. The CDR3 covers 13 residues. CDR3 loop: CASSPGGNTEAFF. DNA for the CDR3: TGTGCCAGCTCACCGGGGGGGAACACTGAAGCTTTCTTT. The full variable domain, in which reference TRBV18 and TRBJ1-1 provide the parts outside the CDR3, is NAGVMQNPRHLVRRRGQEARLRCSPMKGHSHVYWYRQLPEEGLKFMVYLQKENIIDESGMPKERFSAEFPKEGPSILRIQQVVRGDSAAYFCASSPGGNTEAFFGQGTRLTVV.

There are a few counts of this clone. This chain uses TRBV5-1 with TRBJ2-2; TRBD2 matches at 12 bases. The CDR3 totals 18 residues. Germline loops: CDR1 SGHRS, CDR2 YFSETQ. Trimming took 1 base from V and 0 from J; bases not matched to a gene: 4. The CDR3 nucleotides are TGCGCCAGCAGCTTGCTAGCGGGAGGGCTTTCGAACACCGGGGAGCTGTTTTTT. It specifies CASSLLAGGLSNTGELFF.

The CDR3 DNA sequence: TGTGCCAGTAAGGTGAGACAGGGTGGAAATAATGAGCAGTTCTTC. It yields the protein CASKVRQGGNNEQFF. The chain employs TRBV19 and TRBJ2-1, with 7 nucleotides matching TRBD1. CDR1 is LNHDA and CDR2 is SQIVND in the germline V gene (reference sequence). With 7 bases clipped from V and 7 bases from J, the junction kept 13 bases outside the gene matches. The CDR3 is made up of 15 amino acids.

This chain links TRBV6-5 with TRBJ1-5; a possible D gene is TRBD1 (6 bases). V lost 7 bases, J lost 3 bases, and 16 bases lay in between. The CDR3 sequence is 15 residues long. Germline CDR1 and CDR2: MNHEY and SVGAGI. The chain's CDR3 is CASKTGPPANQPQHF. The DNA of the CDR3 is TGTGCCAGCAAGACAGGTCCCCCTGCCAATCAGCCCCAGCATTTT.

The chain couples TRBV21-1 to TRBJ2-5; TRBD2 is the table's D call, not checked against the DNA. TRBV21-1 has pseudogene status. The CDR3 spans 17 residues. The CDR3 region has the DNA TGTGCCAGCAGCAAAGCGGGAGCGGGGGTGCTACAAGAGACCCAGTACTTC. This codes for CASSKAGAGVLQETQYF.

This clone was counted between two and nine times. This chain links TRBV3-1 (or the pseudogene TRBV3-2) with TRBJ2-7, with unresolved D. The V end was cut by 0 bases, the J end by 4 bases, with 7 bases between. This CDR3 has 13 residues. Per germline, CDR1 LGHDT and CDR2 YNNKEL (reference sequence). This CDR3 reads CASSQDLWYEQYF. The CDR3 bases are TGTGCCAGCAGCCAAGATCTATGGTACGAGCAGTACTTC.

This chain connects TRBV19 to TRBJ2-7; 8 nucleotides match TRBD1. Trimming took 3 bases from V and 3 from J; bases not matched to a gene: 7. Per the germline V gene, CDR1 is LNHDA and CDR2 is SQIVND (reference sequence). The CDR3 is 15 amino acids. The CDR3 loop is CASSIDPGTGYEQYF. The CDR3 DNA sequence: TGTGCCAGTAGTATCGACCCCGGGACAGGCTACGAGCAGTACTTC. Using reference TRBV19 and TRBJ2-7 for the parts outside the CDR3, the full variable domain is DGGITQSPKYLFRKEGQNVTLSCEQNLNHDAMYWYRQDPGQGLRLIYYSQIVNDFQKGDIAEGYSVSREKKESFPLTVTSAQKNPTAFYLCASSIDPGTGYEQYFGPGTRLTVT.

The chain has TRBV5-5 and TRBJ2-5; possibly TRBD2 for D (6 bases). The CDR3 covers 15 residues. In germline, CDR1 is SGHKS, CDR2 YYEKEE (reference sequence). V lost 1 base and J 5 bases, leaving 15 bases between the germline ends. CDR3: CASSLSPDYGETQYF. The DNA of the CDR3 is TGTGCCAGCAGCTTGAGCCCGGACTATGGTGAGACCCAGTACTTC. The variable domain in full, completed from reference TRBV5-5 and TRBJ2-5, reads DAGVTQSPTHLIKTRGQQVTLRCSPISGHKSVSWYQQVLGQGPQFIFQYYEKEERGRGNFPDRFSARQFPNYSSELNVNALLLGDSALYLCASSLSPDYGETQYFGPGTRLLVL.

V gene TRBV6-6 combines with J gene TRBJ1-5; 8 positions agree with TRBD1. The V segment lost 6 bases and the J segment 7 bases; nucleotides outside the gene matches: 5. Germline CDR1 MNHNY, CDR2 SVGAGI (reference sequence). CDR3 length: 13 amino acids. In DNA, the CDR3 is TGTGCCAGCAGGTGGACAGGGCGGCAGCCCCAGCATTTT. This encodes CASRWTGRQPQHF.

J is TRBJ2-6 and V is TRBV19; TRBD1 matches at 7 bases. CDR3 length: 21 amino acids. The germline V gene has CDR1 LNHDA and CDR2 SQIVND (reference sequence). After removal of 7 bases from V and 4 bases from J, the junction contained 25 bases not matched to a gene. The CDR3 region has the DNA TGTGCCAGTAAACAGAGAGGGGGCGCCACTTCCAGACGGGGCGGGGCCAACGTCCTGACTTTC. Its translation is CASKQRGGATSRRGGANVLTF.

The V gene is TRBV5-1, the J gene TRBJ2-3; D perhaps matches TRBD1 (7 bases). There are 15 residues in the CDR3. CDR1 SGHRS and CDR2 YFSETQ come from the germline V gene. V gave up 0 bases and J gave up 3 bases, with 11 bases separating them. This CDR3 is CASSLEQGRTDTQYF. The CDR3 nucleotides are TGCGCCAGCAGCTTGGAACAGGGGAGGACAGATACGCAGTATTTT.

The V call is TRBV3-1 (or the pseudogene TRBV3-2), the J call TRBJ2-7; TRBD1 matches at 9 bases. From germline, CDR1 is LGHDT and CDR2 YNNKEL (reference sequence). Trimming at V came to 2 bases and at J to 6 bases, leaving 8 bases not matched to a gene. The CDR3 runs 15 residues. Here the CDR3 DNA reads TGTGCCAGCAGCCAACTCCCGACAGGGGGGGGCGAGCAGTACTTC. Its protein product is CASSQLPTGGGEQYF.

The rearrangement joins TRBV11-3 to TRBJ2-2; TRBD1 matches at 7 bases. CDR1 is SGHNT and CDR2 is YENEEA in the germline V gene. This CDR3 contains 14 residues. V trimming: 5 bases; J trimming: 4 bases; junction bases outside the gene matches: 4. In nucleotides, the CDR3 is TGTGCCAGCAGCAAGGGGGCGGCCACCGGGGAGCTGTTTTTT. Its translation: CASSKGAATGELFF.

This chain links TRBV5-1 with TRBJ2-5; 16 bases match TRBD2. In germline, CDR1 is SGHRS, CDR2 YFSETQ. The CDR3 consists of 16 residues. Trimming removed 4 bases from V and 4 bases from J; junction bases left unmatched: 4. The CDR3 region has the DNA TGCGCCAGCAGCGCCGGGACTAGCGGGGGGGCAGAGACCCAGTACTTC. It is translated as CASSAGTSGGAETQYF.

The CDR3 loop reads CASSTQGGGYTF. CDR3 sequence (DNA): TGTGCCAGCAGTACCCAGGGAGGCGGCTACACCTTC. V and J are TRBV6-5 and TRBJ1-2, with D perhaps TRBD1 (5 bases). Germline CDR1 and CDR2: MNHEY and SVGAGI. The length of the CDR3 is 12 residues. Trimming left V 5 bases short and J 8 bases short, with 12 bases between.

The J gene is TRBJ2-6, the V gene TRBV5-6, with D unresolved. V was clipped by 1 base and J by 0 bases, with 11 bases between them. CDR1 is SGHDT, CDR2 YYEEEE, per germline. The CDR3 length is 17 residues. DNA for the CDR3: TGTGCCAGCAGCTTGTTTATTACGAGCTCTGGGGCCAACGTCCTGACTTTC. Translating gives CASSLFITSSGANVLTF.